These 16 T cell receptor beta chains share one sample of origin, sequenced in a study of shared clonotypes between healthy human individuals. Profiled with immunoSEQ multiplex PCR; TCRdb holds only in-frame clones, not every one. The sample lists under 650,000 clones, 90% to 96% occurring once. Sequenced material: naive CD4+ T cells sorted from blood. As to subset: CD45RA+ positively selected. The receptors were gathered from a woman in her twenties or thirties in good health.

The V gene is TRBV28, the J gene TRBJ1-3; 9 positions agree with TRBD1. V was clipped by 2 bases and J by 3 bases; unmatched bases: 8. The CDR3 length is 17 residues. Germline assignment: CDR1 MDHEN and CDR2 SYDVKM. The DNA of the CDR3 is TGTGCCAGCAGTTTACCCACACAGGGGGCTAGTGGAAACACCATATATTTT. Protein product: CASSLPTQGASGNTIYF.

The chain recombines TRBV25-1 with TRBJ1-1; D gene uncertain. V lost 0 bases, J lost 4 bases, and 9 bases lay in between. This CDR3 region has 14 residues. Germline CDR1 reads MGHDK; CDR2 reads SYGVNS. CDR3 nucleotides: TGTGCCAGCAGTGAATACCCGGGTCTCACTGAAGCTTTCTTT. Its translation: CASSEYPGLTEAFF.

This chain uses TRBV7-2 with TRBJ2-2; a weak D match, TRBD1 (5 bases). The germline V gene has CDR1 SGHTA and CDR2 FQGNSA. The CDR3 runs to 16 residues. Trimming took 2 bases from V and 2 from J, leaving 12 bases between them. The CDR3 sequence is CASSLRRQTNTGELFF. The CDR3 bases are TGTGCCAGCAGCTTACGAAGACAGACAAACACCGGGGAGCTGTTTTTT.

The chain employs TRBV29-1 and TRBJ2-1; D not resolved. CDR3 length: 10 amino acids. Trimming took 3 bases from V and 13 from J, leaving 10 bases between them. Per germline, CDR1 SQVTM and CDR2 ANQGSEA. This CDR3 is CSVDNLPQFF. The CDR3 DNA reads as TGCAGCGTTGACAACCTCCCCCAGTTCTTC.

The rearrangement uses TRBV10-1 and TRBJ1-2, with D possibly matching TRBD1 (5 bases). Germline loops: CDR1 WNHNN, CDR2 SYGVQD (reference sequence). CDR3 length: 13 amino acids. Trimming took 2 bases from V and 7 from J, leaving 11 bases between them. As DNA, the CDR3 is TGCGCCAGCAGTGAGATAAGGGGCGCTGGCTACACCTTC. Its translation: CASSEIRGAGYTF.

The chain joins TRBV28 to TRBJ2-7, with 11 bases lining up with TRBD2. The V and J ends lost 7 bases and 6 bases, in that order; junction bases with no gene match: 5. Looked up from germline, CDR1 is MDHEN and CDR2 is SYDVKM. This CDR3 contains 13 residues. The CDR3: CASKRLAGSEQYF. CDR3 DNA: TGTGCCAGCAAGAGACTAGCGGGGAGCGAGCAGTACTTC.

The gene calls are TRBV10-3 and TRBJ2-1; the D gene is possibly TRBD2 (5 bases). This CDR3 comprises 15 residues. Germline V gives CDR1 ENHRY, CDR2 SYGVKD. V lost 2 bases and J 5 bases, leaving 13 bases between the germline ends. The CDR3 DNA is TGTGCCATCAGTGAGGAGGGCGCGAGGGACAATGAGCAGTTCTTC. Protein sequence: CAISEEGARDNEQFF.

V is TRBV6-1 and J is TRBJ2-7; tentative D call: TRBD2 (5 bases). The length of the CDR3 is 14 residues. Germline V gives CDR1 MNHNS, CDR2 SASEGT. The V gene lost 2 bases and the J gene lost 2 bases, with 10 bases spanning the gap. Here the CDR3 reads CASSESYGTYEQYF. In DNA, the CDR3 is TGTGCCAGCAGTGAATCCTACGGGACCTACGAGCAGTACTTC.

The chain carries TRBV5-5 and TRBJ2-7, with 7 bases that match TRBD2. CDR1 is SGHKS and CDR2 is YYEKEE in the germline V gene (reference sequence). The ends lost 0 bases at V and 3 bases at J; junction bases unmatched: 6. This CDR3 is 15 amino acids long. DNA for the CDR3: TGTGCCAGCAGCTTGGTCCCCGGGGAGGGCTACGAGCAGTACTTC. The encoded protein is CASSLVPGEGYEQYF.

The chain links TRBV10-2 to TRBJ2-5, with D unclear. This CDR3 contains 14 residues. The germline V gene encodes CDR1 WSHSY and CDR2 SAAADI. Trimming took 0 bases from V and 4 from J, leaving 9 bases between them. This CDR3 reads CASSESRVGETQYF. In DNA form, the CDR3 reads TGCGCCAGCAGTGAGTCAAGGGTCGGAGAGACCCAGTACTTC.

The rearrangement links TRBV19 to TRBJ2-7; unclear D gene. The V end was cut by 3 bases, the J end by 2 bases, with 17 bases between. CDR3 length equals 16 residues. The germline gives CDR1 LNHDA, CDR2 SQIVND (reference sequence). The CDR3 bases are TGTGCCAGTAGTATGTCGCCACGCAGCTTTACCTACGAGCAGTACTTC. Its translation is CASSMSPRSFTYEQYF.

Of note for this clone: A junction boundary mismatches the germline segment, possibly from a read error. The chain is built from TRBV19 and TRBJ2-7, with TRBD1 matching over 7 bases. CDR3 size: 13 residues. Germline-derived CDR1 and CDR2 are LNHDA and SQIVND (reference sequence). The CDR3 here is CRAAPGQSYEQYF. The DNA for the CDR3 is TGCCGTGCCGCGCCGGGACAGTCTTACGAGCAGTACTTC.

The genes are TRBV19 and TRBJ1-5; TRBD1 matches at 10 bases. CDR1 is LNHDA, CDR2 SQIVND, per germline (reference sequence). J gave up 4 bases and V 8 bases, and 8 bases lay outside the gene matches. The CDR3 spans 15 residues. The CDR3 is CASVTWGQGNQPQHF. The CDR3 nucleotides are TGTGCCAGTGTAACGTGGGGACAGGGGAATCAGCCCCAGCATTTT.

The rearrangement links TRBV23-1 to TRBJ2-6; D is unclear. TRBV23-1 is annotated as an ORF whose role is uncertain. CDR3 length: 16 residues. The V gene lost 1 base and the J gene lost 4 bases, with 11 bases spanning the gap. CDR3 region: CASSQYGTPGANVLTF. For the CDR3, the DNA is TGCGCCAGCAGTCAATACGGTACTCCCGGGGCCAACGTCCTGACTTTC.

The CDR3 loop reads CASSLGLGMDQPQHF. The DNA of the CDR3 is TGTGCCAGCTCACTCGGACTGGGAATGGATCAGCCCCAGCATTTT. This chain connects TRBV18 to TRBJ1-5; D call uncertain. V was trimmed by 4 bases and J by 5 bases, leaving 15 bases between them. Germline V lookup: CDR1 KGHSH, CDR2 LQKENI. The CDR3 covers 15 residues.

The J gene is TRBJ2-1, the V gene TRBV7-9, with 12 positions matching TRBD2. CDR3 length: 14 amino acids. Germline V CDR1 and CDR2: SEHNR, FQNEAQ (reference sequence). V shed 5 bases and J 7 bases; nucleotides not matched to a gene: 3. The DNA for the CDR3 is TGTGCCAGCAGCCGGACTAGCGGGAAAAATGAGCAGTTCTTC. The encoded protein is CASSRTSGKNEQFF.